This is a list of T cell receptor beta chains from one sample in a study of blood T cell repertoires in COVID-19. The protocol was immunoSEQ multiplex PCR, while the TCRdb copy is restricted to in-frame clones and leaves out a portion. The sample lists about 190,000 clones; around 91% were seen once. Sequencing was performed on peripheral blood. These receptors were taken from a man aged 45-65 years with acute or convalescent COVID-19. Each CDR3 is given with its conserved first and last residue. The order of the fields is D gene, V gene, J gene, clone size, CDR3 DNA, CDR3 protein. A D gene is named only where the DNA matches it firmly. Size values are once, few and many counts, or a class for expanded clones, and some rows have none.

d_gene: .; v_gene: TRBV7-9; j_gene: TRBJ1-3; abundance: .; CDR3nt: TGTGCCAGCAGCGACGGACGGGGCTCTGGAAACACCATATATTTT; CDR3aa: CASSDGRGSGNTIYF
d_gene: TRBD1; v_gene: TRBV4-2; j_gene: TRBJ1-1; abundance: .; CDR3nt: TGTGCCAGCAGCTCACAGGGGACGAACACTGAAGCTTTCTTT; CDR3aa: CASSSQGTNTEAFF
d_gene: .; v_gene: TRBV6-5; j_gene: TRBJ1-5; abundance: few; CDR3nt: TGTGCCAGCAGCAGCTACAGGGAAAGCAATCAGCCCCAGCATTTT; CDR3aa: CASSSYRESNQPQHF
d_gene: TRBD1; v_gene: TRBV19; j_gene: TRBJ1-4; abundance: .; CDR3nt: TGTGCCAGTAGCCCGACAGGGGCAACTAATGAAAAACTGTTTTTT; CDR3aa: CASSPTGATNEKLFF
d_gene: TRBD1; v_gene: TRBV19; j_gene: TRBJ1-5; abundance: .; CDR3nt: TGTGCCAGTAGACCGGGACAGGGGTACCATCAGCCCCAGCATTTT; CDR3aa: CASRPGQGYHQPQHF
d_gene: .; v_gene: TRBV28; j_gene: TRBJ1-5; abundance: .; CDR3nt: TGTGCCAGCAGTTTCTCGGACTATAGCAATCAGCCCCAGCATTTT; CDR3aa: CASSFSDYSNQPQHF
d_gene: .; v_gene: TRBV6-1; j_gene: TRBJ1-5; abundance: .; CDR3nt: TGTGCCAGCAGTGATGGCCTGGGGGCCGGGGCCCTTCAGCCCCAGCATTTT; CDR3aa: CASSDGLGAGALQPQHF
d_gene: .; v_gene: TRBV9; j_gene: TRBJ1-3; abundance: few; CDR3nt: TGTGCCAGCAGCGTCCAGGGGTCAGGAAACACCATATATTTT; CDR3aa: CASSVQGSGNTIYF
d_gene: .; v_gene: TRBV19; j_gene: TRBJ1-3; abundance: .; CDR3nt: TGTGCCAGTGTCTCGCGGGTCCGACCTGGAAACACCATATATTTT; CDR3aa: CASVSRVRPGNTIYF
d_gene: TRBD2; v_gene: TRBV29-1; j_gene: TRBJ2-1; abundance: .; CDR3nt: TGCAGCGTTGAAAGGGGACTAGCGGGAGAAAATGAGCAGTTCTTC; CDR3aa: CSVERGLAGENEQFF
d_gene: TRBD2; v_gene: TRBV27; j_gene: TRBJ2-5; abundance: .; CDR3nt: TGTGCCAGCAGTTCTTCCGTCCCGGGACTAGCGGGAGGTGGAGAGACCCAGTACTTC; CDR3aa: CASSSSVPGLAGGGETQYF
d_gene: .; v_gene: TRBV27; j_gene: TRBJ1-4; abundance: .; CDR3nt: TGTGCCAGCAGTTTAGTCCTTCGTGAAAAACTGTTTTTT; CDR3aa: CASSLVLREKLFF
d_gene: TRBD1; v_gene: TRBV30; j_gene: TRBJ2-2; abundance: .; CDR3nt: TGTGCCTGGTGCCACACACAGGGGTTCACCGGGGAGCTGTTTTTT; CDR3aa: CAWCHTQGFTGELFF
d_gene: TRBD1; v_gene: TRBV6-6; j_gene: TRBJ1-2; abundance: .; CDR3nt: TGTGCCAGCAGTCAGGGGGCTGGGTATGGCTACACCTTC; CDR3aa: CASSQGAGYGYTF
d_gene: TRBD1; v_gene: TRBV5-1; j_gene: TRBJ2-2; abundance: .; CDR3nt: TGCGCCAGCAGCTCGGGACAGTTCACCGGGGAGCTGTTTTTT; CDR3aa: CASSSGQFTGELFF
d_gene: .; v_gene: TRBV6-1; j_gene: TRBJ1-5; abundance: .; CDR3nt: TGTGCCAGCAGTGAAGGGGGAGGAGGGGTTGGCGGCAATCAGCCCCAGCATTTT; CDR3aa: CASSEGGGGVGGNQPQHF
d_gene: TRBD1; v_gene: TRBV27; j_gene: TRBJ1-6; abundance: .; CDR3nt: TGTGCCAGCAGTTTATTGACAGGGCGAAGTTCACCCCTCCACTTT; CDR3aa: CASSLLTGRSSPLHF
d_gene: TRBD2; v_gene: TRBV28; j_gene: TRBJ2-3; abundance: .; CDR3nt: TGTGCCAGCAGCTTCCCGACTAGCGGGAGGGCAGATACGCAGTATTTT; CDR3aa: CASSFPTSGRADTQYF
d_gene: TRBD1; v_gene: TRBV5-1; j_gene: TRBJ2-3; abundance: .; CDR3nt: TGCGCCAGCCAAACGACAGGGCGCACAGATACGCAGTATTTT; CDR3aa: CASQTTGRTDTQYF
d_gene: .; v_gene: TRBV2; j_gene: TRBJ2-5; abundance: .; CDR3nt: TGTGCCAGCAGTGGACCGGGAGGGGGCTTAGAGACCCAGTACTTC; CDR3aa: CASSGPGGGLETQYF
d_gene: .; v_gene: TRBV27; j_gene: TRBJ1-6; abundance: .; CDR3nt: TGTGCCAGCAGTCGCGTGGGAGGGGGTAATTCACCCCTCCACTTT; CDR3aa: CASSRVGGGNSPLHF
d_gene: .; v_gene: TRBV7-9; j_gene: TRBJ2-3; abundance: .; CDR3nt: TGTGCCAGCAGCCCAGACTCCACAGATACGCAGTATTTT; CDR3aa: CASSPDSTDTQYF
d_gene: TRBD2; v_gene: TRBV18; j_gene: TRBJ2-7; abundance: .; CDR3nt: TGTGCCAGCTCACCAAGACTAGCGGGCAAATACGAGCAGTACTTC; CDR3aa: CASSPRLAGKYEQYF
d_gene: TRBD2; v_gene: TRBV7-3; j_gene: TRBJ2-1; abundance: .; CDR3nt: TGTGCCAGCAGCCCGGCTAGCGGCTACAATGAGCAGTTCTTC; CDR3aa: CASSPASGYNEQFF
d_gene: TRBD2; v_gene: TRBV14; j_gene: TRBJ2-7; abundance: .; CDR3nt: TGTGCCAGCAGCCGGGAGGGAGGGGACGAGCAGTACTTC; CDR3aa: CASSREGGDEQYF
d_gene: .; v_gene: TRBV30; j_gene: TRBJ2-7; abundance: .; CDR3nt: TGTGCCTGGTCGGTGTCGACAGCCTACGAGCAGTACTTC; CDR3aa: CAWSVSTAYEQYF
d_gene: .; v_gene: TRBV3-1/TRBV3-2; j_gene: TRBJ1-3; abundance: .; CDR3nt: TGTGCCAGCAGACGAACAGGTAGTGGAAACACCATATATTTT; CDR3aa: CASRRTGSGNTIYF
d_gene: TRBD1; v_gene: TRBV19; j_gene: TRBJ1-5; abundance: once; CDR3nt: TGTGCCAGTAGTCAAACAGGGGGCGGGCAGCCCCAGCATTTT; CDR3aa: CASSQTGGGQPQHF
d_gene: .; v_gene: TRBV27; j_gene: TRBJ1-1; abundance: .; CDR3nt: TGTGCCAGCAGTGGGTTATTTAGGGGAGAAGCTTTCTTT; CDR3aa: CASSGLFRGEAFF
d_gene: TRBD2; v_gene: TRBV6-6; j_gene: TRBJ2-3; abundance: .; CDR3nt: TGTGCCAGCAGCCTTATCGCTAGCGGGATCACAGATACGCAGTATTTT; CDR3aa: CASSLIASGITDTQYF
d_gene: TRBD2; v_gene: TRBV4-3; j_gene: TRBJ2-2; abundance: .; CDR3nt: TGCGCCAGCAGCCCCCGGACTAGCGGGGGGGCAATAGTCGCCGGGGAGCTGTTTTTT; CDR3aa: CASSPRTSGGAIVAGELFF
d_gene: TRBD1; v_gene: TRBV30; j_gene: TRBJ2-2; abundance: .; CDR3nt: TGTGCCTGGAGTCACAAGGGGGCTCGAGGCGGGGAGCTGTTTTTT; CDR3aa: CAWSHKGARGGELFF
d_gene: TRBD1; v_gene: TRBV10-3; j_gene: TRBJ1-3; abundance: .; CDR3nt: TGTGCCATCAGTGAGTCCGGGACAGTCAGTTTAAACACCATATATTTT; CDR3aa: CAISESGTVSLNTIYF
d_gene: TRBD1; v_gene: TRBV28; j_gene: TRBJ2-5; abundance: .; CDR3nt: TGTGCCAGCAGTCGACGACAGGGGGCCGGGGAGACCCAGTACTTC; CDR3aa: CASSRRQGAGETQYF
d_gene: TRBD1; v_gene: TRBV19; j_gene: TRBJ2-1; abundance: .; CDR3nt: TGTGCCAGTAGTAGAAACGGACAGGGGGCCGCAAGCTCCTACAATGAGCAGTTCTTC; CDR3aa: CASSRNGQGAASSYNEQFF
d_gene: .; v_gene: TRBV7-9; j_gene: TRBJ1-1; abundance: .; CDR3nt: TGTGCCAGCAGCGCACTGGGACGGGACTCTAGCGGGAACACTGAAGCTTTCTTT; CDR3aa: CASSALGRDSSGNTEAFF
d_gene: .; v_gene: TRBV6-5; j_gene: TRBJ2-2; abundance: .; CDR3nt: TGTGCCAGCAGGACACCTTACACCGGGGAGCTGTTTTTT; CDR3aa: CASRTPYTGELFF
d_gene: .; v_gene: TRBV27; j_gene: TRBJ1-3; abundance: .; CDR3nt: TGTGCCAGCCGGCGGGCTTCTGGAAACACCATATATTTT; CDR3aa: CASRRASGNTIYF
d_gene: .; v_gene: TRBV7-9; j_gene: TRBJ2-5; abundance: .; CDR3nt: TGTGCCAGCAGCGACCGGTCAGGCCGCCAAGAGACCCAGTACTTC; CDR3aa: CASSDRSGRQETQYF
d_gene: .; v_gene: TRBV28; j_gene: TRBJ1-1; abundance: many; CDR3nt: TGTGCCAGCAGTCCACCAGTGGGGAGTGCGGCTTTCTTT; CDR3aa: CASSPPVGSAAFF
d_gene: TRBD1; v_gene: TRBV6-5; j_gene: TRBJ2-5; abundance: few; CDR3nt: TGTGCCAGCAGTTACGACAGGGGGCGAGAGACCCAGTACTTC; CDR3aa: CASSYDRGRETQYF
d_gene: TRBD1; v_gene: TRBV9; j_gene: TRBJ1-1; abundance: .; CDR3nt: TGTGCCAGCAGCGTAGCACGGGACAGGCTCGGTACATCTGAAGCTTTCTTT; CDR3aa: CASSVARDRLGTSEAFF
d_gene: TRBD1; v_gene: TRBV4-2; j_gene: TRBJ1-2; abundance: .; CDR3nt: TGTGCCAGCAGCCAAGAATTGGACAGGGTCTATGGCTACACCTTC; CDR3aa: CASSQELDRVYGYTF
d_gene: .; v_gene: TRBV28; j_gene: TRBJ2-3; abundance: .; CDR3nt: TGTGCCAGCAGTCCTTCGGAGGGAGGTACGCAGTATTTT; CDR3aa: CASSPSEGGTQYF
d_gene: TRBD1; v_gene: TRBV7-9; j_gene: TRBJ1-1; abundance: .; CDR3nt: TGTGCCAGCAGCCTAGGGACAGGGGGAGGTGAAGCTTTCTTT; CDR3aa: CASSLGTGGGEAFF
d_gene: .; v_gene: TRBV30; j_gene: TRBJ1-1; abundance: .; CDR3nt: TGTGCCTGGGGGCGGGTCGGGAGGAACACTGAAGCTTTCTTT; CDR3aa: CAWGRVGRNTEAFF
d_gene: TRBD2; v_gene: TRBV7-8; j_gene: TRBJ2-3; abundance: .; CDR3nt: TGTGCCAGCAGCTTTCTAGCGGGGGGGCCTAAGGACACAGATACGCAGTATTTT; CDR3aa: CASSFLAGGPKDTDTQYF
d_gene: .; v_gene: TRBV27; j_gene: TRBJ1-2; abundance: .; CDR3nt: TGTGCCAGCGGAGGAGGGGGGGTCGGCTACACCTTC; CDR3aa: CASGGGGVGYTF
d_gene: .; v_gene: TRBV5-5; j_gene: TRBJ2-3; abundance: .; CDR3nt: TGTGCCAGCAGCTTGTGGCCCACAGATACGCAGTATTTT; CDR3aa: CASSLWPTDTQYF
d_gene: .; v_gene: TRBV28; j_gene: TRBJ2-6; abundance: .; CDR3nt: TGTGCCAGCAGTCCGAAGGGGGGGTTCATGTTATTTGGGGCCAACGTCCTGACTTTC; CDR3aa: CASSPKGGFMLFGANVLTF